The clone carrying this T cell receptor beta chain was observed many times. This sample stems from a study of T-cell reconstitution after alpha-beta-depleted transplantation in children. CDR1 is MNHEY and CDR2 is SVGAGI in the germline V gene. This CDR3 has 16 residues. Trimming pared 2 bases from V and 4 bases from J, leaving 14 bases between. A TCRbeta library incorporating unique molecular identifiers was prepared. In TCRdb, the PCR reads were re-called with MiXCR into one record per CDR3 protein. The table has 200,000 to 250,000 distinct CDR3 sequences, around 12% seen once. This TCR was recovered from a human donor who donated a stem cell graft to a child with acute lymphoblastic leukemia. Material: PBMCs from the stem cell graft donor, obtained from the stem cell graft. This chain joins TRBV6-5 and TRBJ1-4; D might be TRBD1 (5 bases). The CDR3 DNA sequence: TGTGCCAGCAGTTACCAGTGGGGGGAGGTTAATGAAAAACTGTTTTTT. Its translation is CASSYQWGEVNEKLFF.